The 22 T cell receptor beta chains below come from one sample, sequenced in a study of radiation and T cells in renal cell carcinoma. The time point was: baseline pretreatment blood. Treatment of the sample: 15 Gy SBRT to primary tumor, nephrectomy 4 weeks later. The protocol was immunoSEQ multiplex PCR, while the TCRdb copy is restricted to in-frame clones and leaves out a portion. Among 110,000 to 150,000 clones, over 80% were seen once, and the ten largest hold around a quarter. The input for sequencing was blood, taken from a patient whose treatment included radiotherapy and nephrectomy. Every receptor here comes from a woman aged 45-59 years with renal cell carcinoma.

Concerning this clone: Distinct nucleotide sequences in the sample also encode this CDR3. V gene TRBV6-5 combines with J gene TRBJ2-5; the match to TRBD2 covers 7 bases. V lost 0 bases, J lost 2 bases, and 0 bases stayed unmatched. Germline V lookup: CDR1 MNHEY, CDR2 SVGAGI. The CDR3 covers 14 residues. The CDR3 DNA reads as TGTGCCAGCAGTTACTCGGGGGGGCAAGAGACCCAGTACTTC. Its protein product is CASSYSGGQETQYF.

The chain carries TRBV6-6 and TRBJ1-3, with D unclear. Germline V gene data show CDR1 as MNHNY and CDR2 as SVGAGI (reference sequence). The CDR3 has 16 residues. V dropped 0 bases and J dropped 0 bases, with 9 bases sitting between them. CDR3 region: CASSYSRESSGNTIYF. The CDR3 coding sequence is TGTGCCAGCAGTTACTCACGGGAGAGCTCTGGAAACACCATATATTTT.

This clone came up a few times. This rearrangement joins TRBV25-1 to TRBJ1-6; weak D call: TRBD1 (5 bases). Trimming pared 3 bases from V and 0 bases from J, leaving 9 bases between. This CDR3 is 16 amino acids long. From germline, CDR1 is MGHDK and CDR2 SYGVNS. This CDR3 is CASSDGGLSYNSPLHF. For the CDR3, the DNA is TGTGCCAGCAGTGACGGGGGACTCTCCTATAATTCACCCCTCCACTTT. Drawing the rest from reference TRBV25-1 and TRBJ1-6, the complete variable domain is EADIYQTPRYLVIGTGKKITLECSQTMGHDKMYWYQQDPGMELHLIHYSYGVNSTEKGDLSSESTVSRIRTEHFPLTLESARPSHTSQYLCASSDGGLSYNSPLHFGNGTRLTVT.

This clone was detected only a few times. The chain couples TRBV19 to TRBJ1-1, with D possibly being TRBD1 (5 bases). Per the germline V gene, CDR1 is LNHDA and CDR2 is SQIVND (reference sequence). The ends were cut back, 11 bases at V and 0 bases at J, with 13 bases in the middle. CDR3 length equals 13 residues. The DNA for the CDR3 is TGTGCCGCATCCGGGACGGTGAACACTGAAGCTTTCTTT. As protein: CAASGTVNTEAFF.

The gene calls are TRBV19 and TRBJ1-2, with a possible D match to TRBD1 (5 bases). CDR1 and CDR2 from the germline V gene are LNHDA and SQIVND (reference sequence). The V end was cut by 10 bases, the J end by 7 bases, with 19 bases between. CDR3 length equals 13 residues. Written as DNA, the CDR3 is TGTGCCACTCACCAAGCAGGGTTCGGTGGCTACACCTTC. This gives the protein CATHQAGFGGYTF.

The CDR3 loop is CASSERTGGDYGYTF. CDR3 DNA sequence: TGCGCCAGCAGTGAGAGGACAGGGGGCGACTATGGCTACACCTTC. This chain uses TRBV10-2 with TRBJ1-2; 11 nucleotides line up with TRBD1. Germline CDR1 WSHSY, CDR2 SAAADI. The CDR3 is made up of 15 amino acids. The ends lost 2 bases at V and 3 bases at J; junction bases unmatched: 2.

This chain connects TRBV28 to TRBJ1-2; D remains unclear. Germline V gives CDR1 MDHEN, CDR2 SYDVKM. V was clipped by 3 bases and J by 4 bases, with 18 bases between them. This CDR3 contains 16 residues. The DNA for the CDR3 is TGTGCCAGCAGTTTCCTCGGACGGATCTCCTTCTATGGCTACACCTTC. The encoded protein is CASSFLGRISFYGYTF.

CDR3 nucleotide sequence: TGTGCCAGCAGCGTAACGGGTGGGGCAGCCACTGAAGCTTTCTTT. It encodes CASSVTGGAATEAFF. The chain has TRBV9 and TRBJ1-1, with D tentatively TRBD1 (5 bases). This CDR3 is 15 amino acids long. Trimming removed 1 base from V and 4 bases from J, with 14 bases in between. The germline V gene has CDR1 SGDLS and CDR2 YYNGEE.

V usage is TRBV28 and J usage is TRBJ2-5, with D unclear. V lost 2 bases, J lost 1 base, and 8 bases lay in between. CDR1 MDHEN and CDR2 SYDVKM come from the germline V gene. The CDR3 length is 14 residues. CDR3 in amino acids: CASSLGVGQETQYF. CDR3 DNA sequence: TGTGCCAGCAGTTTAGGAGTGGGCCAAGAGACCCAGTACTTC.

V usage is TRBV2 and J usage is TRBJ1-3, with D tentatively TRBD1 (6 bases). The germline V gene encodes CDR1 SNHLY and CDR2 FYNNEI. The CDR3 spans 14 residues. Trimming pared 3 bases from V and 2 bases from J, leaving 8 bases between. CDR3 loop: CASSDRGTGNTIYF. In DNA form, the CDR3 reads TGTGCCAGCAGTGACAGGGGAACTGGAAACACCATATATTTT.

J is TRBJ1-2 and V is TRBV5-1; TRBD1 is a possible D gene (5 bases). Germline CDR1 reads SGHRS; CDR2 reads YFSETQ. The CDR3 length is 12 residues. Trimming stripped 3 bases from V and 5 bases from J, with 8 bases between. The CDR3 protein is CASSYTGYGYTF. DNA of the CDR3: TGCGCCAGCAGCTATACAGGTTATGGCTACACCTTC.

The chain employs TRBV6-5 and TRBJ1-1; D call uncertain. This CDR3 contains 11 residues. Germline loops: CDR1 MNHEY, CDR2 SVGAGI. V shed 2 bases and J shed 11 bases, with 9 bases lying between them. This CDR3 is CASSYRGTAFF. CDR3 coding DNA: TGTGCCAGCAGTTACCGGGGAACGGCTTTCTTT.

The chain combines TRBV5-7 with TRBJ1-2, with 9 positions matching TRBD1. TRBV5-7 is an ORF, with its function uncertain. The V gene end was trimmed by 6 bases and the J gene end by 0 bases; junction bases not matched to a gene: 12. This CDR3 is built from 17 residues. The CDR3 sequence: CASTMGTGTFPNYGYTF. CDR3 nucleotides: TGTGCCAGCACCATGGGGACAGGGACGTTCCCTAACTATGGCTACACCTTC.

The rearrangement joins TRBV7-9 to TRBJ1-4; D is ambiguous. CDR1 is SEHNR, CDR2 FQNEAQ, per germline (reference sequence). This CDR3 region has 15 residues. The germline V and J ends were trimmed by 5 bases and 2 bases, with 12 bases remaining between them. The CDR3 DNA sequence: TGTGCCAGCAGCCGAAATCTCGGGACTAATGAAAAACTGTTTTTT. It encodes CASSRNLGTNEKLFF.

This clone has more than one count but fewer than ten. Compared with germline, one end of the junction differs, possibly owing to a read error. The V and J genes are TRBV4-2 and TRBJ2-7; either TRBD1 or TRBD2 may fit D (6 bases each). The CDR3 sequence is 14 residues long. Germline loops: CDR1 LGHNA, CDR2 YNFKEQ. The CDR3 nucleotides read TGTGCCAGCAGCTCGGTAGGACAGCGGGCCTCCTTAGACTTC. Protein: CASSSVGQRASLDF.

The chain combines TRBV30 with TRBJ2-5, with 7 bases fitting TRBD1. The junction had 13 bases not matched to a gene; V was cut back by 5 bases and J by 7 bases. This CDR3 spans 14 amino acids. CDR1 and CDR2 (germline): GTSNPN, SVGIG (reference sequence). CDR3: CAWGRMNSGGTQYF. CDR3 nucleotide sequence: TGTGCCTGGGGTCGGATGAACTCAGGGGGGACCCAGTACTTC.

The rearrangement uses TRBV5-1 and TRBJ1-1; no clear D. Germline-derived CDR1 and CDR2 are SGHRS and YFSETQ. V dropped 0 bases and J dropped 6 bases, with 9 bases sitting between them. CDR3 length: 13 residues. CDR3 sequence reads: CASSLASRSEAFF. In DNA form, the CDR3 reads TGCGCCAGCAGCTTGGCTTCCAGGTCTGAAGCTTTCTTT.

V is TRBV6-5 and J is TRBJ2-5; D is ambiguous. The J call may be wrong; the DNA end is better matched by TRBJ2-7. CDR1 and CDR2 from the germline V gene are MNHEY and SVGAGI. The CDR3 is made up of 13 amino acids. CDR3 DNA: TGTGCCAGCAGTTACTCGGGCAGATACGAGCAGTACTTC. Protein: CASSYSGRYEQYF.

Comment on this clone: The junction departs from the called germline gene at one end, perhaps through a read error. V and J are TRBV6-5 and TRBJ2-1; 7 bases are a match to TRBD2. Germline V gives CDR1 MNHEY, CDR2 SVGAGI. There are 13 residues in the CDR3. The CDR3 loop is CASSYSRGSGPIF. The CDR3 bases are TGTGCCAGCAGTTACTCGAGGGGTAGCGGGCCCATCTTC.

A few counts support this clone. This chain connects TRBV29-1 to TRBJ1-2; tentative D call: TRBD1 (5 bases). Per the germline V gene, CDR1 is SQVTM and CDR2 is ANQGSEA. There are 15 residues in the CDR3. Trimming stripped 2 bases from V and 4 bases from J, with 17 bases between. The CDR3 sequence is CSVELSRQGLYGYTF. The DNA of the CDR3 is TGCAGCGTTGAACTATCGCGGCAGGGACTCTATGGCTACACCTTC. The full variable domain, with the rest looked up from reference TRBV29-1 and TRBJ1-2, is SAVISQKPSRDICQRGTSLTIQCQVDSQVTMMFWYRQQPGQSLTLIATANQGSEATYESGFVIDKFPISRPNLTFSTLTVSNMSPEDSSIYLCSVELSRQGLYGYTFGSGTRLTVV.

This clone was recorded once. This chain's CDR3 is CASSQDSADNTEAFF. The CDR3 nucleotides read TGCGCCAGCAGCCAAGATTCGGCAGACAACACTGAAGCTTTCTTT. The rearrangement joins TRBV4-3 to TRBJ1-1; no firm D call. V shed 0 bases and J shed 2 bases, with 10 bases lying between them. CDR1 is LGHNA and CDR2 is YSLEER in the germline V gene. The CDR3 has 15 amino acids.

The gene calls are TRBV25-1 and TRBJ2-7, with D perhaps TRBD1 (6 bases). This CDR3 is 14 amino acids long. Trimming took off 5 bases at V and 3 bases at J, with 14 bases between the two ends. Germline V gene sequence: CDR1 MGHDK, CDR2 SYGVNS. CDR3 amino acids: CASSRSGEIYEQYF. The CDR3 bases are TGTGCCAGCAGTCGGTCAGGGGAAATCTACGAGCAGTACTTC.